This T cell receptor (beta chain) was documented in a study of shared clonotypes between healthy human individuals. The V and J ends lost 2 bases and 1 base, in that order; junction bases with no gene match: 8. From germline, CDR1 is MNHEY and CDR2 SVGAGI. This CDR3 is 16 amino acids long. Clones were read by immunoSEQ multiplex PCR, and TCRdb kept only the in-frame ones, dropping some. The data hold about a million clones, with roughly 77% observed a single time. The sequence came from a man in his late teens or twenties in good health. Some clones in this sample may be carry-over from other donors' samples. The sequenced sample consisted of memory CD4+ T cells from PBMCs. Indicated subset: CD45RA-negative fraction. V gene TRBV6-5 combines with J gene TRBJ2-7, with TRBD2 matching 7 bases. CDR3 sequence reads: CASSYLRRESSYEQYF. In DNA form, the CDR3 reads TGTGCCAGCAGTTACCTACGGCGGGAGTCGTCCTACGAGCAGTACTTC.